Listed below are T cell receptor beta chains from one sample, sequenced in a study of T cells in Graves' hyperthyroidism and ophthalmopathy. Each CDR3 protein is one row after TCRdb ran MiXCR on the multiplex PCR reads. Among about 400,000 distinct CDR3 sequences listed, over 12% were seen once. Sequencing used blood. These receptors originate from a woman aged 60-75 years with Graves' ophthalmopathy. Both conserved end residues are part of each CDR3.

V	J	CDR3
TRBV30	TRBJ2-2	CAWSVFSGSSGELFF
TRBV19	TRBJ2-7	CASRAGSSYEQYF
TRBV7-8	TRBJ2-3	CASSRRLAGVSDTQYF
TRBV3-1	TRBJ2-7	CASSQPTGGGQYF
TRBV28	TRBJ1-5	CASSLGALTGGNQPQHF
TRBV5-1	TRBJ2-2	CASSGGIDWGNTGELFF
TRBV5-1	TRBJ2-7	CASSLTTAREREQYF
TRBV7-8	TRBJ2-7	CASSPRRAGYEQYF
TRBV5-5	TRBJ1-2	CASSLAGQENYGYTF
TRBV11-1	TRBJ2-3	CASSLTYSGTQYF
TRBV20-1	TRBJ1-2	CSASVQGDYGYTF
TRBV7-3	TRBJ2-1	CASSLDESSYNEQFF
TRBV2	TRBJ2-1	CASSRTSSYNEQFF
TRBV2	TRBJ1-4	CASRRTGGLEKLFF
TRBV7-3	TRBJ2-2	CASSLTAGGPSSGELFF
TRBV10-3	TRBJ2-1	CAIRAPGQGLHEQFF
TRBV19	TRBJ1-1	CASSMRMNRKDTEAFF
TRBV5-1	TRBJ2-1	CASSLVSSGREEQFF
TRBV6-1	TRBJ2-1	CASRGLSGISYNEQFF
TRBV3-1	TRBJ2-1	CASSQSGRLAGNEQFF
TRBV28	TRBJ2-7	CASSPWDRTYEQYF
TRBV4-1	TRBJ2-7	CASSRDWGDRVSYEQYF
TRBV6-1	TRBJ2-7	CASSTGTASEQYF
TRBV7-9	TRBJ2-3	CASSSRLRGNGTQYF
TRBV24-1	TRBJ2-4	CATRFDREAKNIQYF
TRBV3-1	TRBJ1-1	CASSQDRSRLNTEAFF
TRBV6-1	TRBJ2-1	CASGGSGVYNEQFF
TRBV7-9	TRBJ2-3	CASSPPGLAGADTQYF
TRBV2	TRBJ2-5	CASRVNGGLETQYF
TRBV13	TRBJ2-2	CASSLGQGALNTGELFF
TRBV5-1	TRBJ2-2	CASSLVFSTGELFF
TRBV28	TRBJ2-7	CASRSTGTDSYEQYF
TRBV5-6	TRBJ2-6	CASSVRQSGANVLTF
TRBV7-3	TRBJ2-1	CASSLGTHGRNEQFF
TRBV7-9	TRBJ2-1	CASSLPTSVLAGSYNEQFF
TRBV7-9	TRBJ1-4	CASSPGLTNEKLFF
TRBV20-1	TRBJ2-2	CSVYGTSGIRGELFF
TRBV5-1	TRBJ2-7	CASSLGLAEYEQYF
TRBV20-1	TRBJ1-5	CSATDRTSSNQPQHF
TRBV12-3/TRBV12-4	TRBJ2-1	CASSSPLAGVINEQFF
TRBV5-1	TRBJ2-7	CASSFSGRGTSYEQYF
TRBV11-2	TRBJ2-3	CASSPDRAGDTQYF
TRBV5-1	TRBJ2-1	CASSTEATSGYNEQFF
TRBV20-1	TRBJ2-1	CSARGLFYNEQFF
TRBV3-1	TRBJ2-1	CASSKTGGTYNEQFF
TRBV7-9	TRBJ1-6	CASSIRGSPYNSPLHF
TRBV20-1	TRBJ1-5	CSAERQGTAPQHF
TRBV29-1	TRBJ1-1	CSVEVVWARNTEAFF
TRBV3-1	TRBJ2-1	CASSQDSTGPNEQFF